This T cell receptor (beta chain) comes out of a study of blood T cell repertoires in COVID-19. Study-wide context: Sources were T cells, B-cell-depleted T cells, or PBMCs; the material itself was cDNA or gDNA.

Repertoires were generated with immunoSEQ multiplex PCR, while TCRdb's copy carries only in-frame clones and drops some. The profile shows about 300,000 clones, 85% of them singletons. Participant-given clinical history determined each cohort assignment. V lost 1 base and J 0 bases, leaving 7 bases between the germline ends. Germline V gives CDR1 MNHNS, CDR2 SASEGT. The CDR3 is made up of 14 amino acids. The material sequenced was PBMCs or T cells enriched from blood (not recorded which). The chain couples TRBV6-1 to TRBJ2-7, with D possibly matching TRBD2 (5 bases). This sequence was found in a woman in her 30s who had been exposed to COVID-19. CDR3 protein: CASSEGGLSYEQYF. The CDR3 DNA is TGTGCCAGCAGTGAAGGCGGGCTCTCCTACGAGCAGTACTTC.